The T cell receptor beta chain described here comes from a study of T cells in Graves' hyperthyroidism and ophthalmopathy. With 7 bases removed from V and 0 bases from J, the gap between germline ends came to 13 bases. Germline CDR1 and CDR2: SQVTM and ANQGSEA. This CDR3 has 15 amino acids. In its sample, this clonotype was seen many times. The antigen remains undetermined. Amplified regions were TCR beta CDR3 sequences from RNA transcripts. Primed by the HTBI set, a first-round RT-PCR was run on the TCR CDR3. Using its own MiXCR run on the multiplex PCR reads, TCRdb lists one record per CDR3 protein. The sample holds a few hundred thousand distinct CDR3 sequences, approximately 15% seen once. Findings and limits, study-wide: In blood, most of the thyroid clonotypes expanded above 0.001 were also present.

Sequenced material: blood. The chain uses TRBV29-1 and TRBJ1-6; D ambiguous. This clonotype originated in a woman aged 35 to 49 with Graves' ophthalmopathy. CDR3 bases: TGCAGCGCCCGGACGGGGAGCTCCTATAATTCACCCCTCCACTTT. Residues: CSARTGSSYNSPLHF.